This TCR beta chain stems from a study of T cell repertoires in cytomegalovirus infection. Study overall: Well-studied HLA-B-restricted CMV epitopes were used in the study alongside recently identified HLA-C-restricted ones. TCR beta signatures that were public indicated CMV infection and matching HLA type.

This clonotype was seen more than once but under ten times. The antigen is unknown. TCRdb itself ran the reads through MiXCR, one entry per CDR3 protein. The sample has 900,000 to 950,000 distinct CDR3 sequences, more than 25% seen once. Germline CDR1 and CDR2: MNHEY and SMNVEV (reference sequence). The CDR3 is 13 amino acids. J was trimmed by 7 bases and V by 6 bases; bases with no gene match: 4. The receptor's source is a human donor in good health (CMV status not recorded). Some clones in this sample may be carry-over from other donors' samples. Sequences were derived from cultured CD8+ T cells from PBMCs, sampled from culture after CMV antigen stimulation. This chain connects TRBV27 to TRBJ1-2; TRBD1 aligns across 11 bases. The CDR3 loop is CASSGQGAAGYTF. The CDR3 region has the DNA TGTGCCAGCAGCGGACAGGGGGCTGCTGGCTACACCTTC.